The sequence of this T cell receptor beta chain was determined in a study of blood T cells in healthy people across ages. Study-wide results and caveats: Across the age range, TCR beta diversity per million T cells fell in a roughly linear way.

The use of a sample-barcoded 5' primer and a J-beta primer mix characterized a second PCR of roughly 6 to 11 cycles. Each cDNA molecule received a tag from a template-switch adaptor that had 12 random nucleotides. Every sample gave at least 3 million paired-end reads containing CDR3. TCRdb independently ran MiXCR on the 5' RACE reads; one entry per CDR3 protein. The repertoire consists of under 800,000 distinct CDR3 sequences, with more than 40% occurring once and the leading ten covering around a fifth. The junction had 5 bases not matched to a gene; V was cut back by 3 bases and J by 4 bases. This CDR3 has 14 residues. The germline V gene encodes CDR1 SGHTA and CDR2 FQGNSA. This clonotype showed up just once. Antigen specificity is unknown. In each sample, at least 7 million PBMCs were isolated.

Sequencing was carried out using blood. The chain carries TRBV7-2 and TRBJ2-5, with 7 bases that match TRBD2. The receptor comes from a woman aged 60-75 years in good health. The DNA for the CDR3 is TGTGCCAGCAGCTTCGGCGGGAGTCGAGAGACCCAGTACTTC. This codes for CASSFGGSRETQYF.